This T cell receptor (beta chain) was recovered during a study of blood T cell repertoires in COVID-19. Study-wide context: PBMCs, B-cell-depleted T cells, or T cells provided the cDNA or gDNA that made up the material.

This clone was counted a single time. Germline V gives CDR1 LNHDA, CDR2 SQIVND (reference sequence). V shed 5 bases and J shed 5 bases, with 13 bases lying between them. The CDR3 length is 14 residues. Per the original data handling: Amplification of reference gene primers provided the estimated nucleated cell counts. The protocol was immunoSEQ multiplex PCR, while the TCRdb copy is restricted to in-frame clones and leaves out a portion. The V and J calls and clone size were taken over from that table, and D and trimming were inferred from the DNA. The sample consists of about 89,000 clones, around 90% of them appearing once.

The chain combines TRBV19 with TRBJ2-1, with D perhaps matching TRBD1 (6 bases). Sample: peripheral blood. The TCR sequence derives from a human donor with active COVID-19. The donor label of this sample is uncertain. In DNA form, the CDR3 reads TGTGCCAGTAGTGTCCTTTGGACAGACAATGAGCAGTTCTTC. It codes for CASSVLWTDNEQFF.